The 9 T cell receptor beta chains below come from one sample, sequenced in a study of T cell repertoires in cytomegalovirus infection. TCRdb reanalysed the reads using MiXCR and keeps one entry per CDR3 protein. The repertoire includes fewer than 850,000 distinct CDR3 sequences, 25% to 35% of them detected once, and 13% sits in the top ten. These receptors have no identified antigens. The material was cultured CD8+ T cells from PBMCs, obtained from culture after CMV antigen stimulation. These receptor sequences come from a human donor in good health (CMV status not recorded). Some clones in this sample may be carry-over from other donors' samples.

This clonotype has a count of ten or more. The chain carries TRBV10-3 and TRBJ2-1, with D possibly TRBD2 on 6 matching bases. The germline V gene has CDR1 ENHRY and CDR2 SYGVKD. This CDR3 region has 13 residues. Trimming left V 10 bases short and J 6 bases short, with 16 bases between. The CDR3 DNA reads TGTGCCACCTGGGACGGACTACTCAATGAGCAGTTCTTC. Its protein is CATWDGLLNEQFF.

The rearrangement joins TRBV7-2 to TRBJ2-1; no clear D gene. V was trimmed by 1 base and J by 4 bases, leaving 11 bases between them. The CDR3 has 15 residues. In germline, CDR1 is SGHTA, CDR2 FQGNSA. CDR3 loop: CASSLVDAPYNEQFF. CDR3 DNA: TGTGCCAGCAGCTTAGTGGACGCTCCTTACAATGAGCAGTTCTTC.

The sample holds a few counts of this clonotype. This chain links TRBV2 with TRBJ1-1; weak D call: TRBD1 (6 bases). CDR3 size: 18 residues. The V and J ends lost 2 bases and 0 bases respectively, with 19 bases between them. Per germline, CDR1 SNHLY and CDR2 FYNNEI. The CDR3 sequence is CASSEPATGWVMNTEAFF. Here the CDR3 DNA reads TGTGCCAGCAGTGAACCCGCGACAGGATGGGTGATGAACACTGAAGCTTTCTTT.

The chain carries TRBV4-1 and TRBJ2-1, with TRBD2 identical over 8 bases. The CDR3 loop spans 14 amino acids. Germline CDR1 and CDR2: MGHRA and YSYEKL. The junction had 7 bases not matched to a gene; V was cut back by 3 bases and J by 9 bases. The CDR3 sequence is CASSHPGGPSEQFF. CDR3 bases: TGCGCCAGCAGCCACCCGGGGGGGCCAAGTGAGCAGTTCTTC.

V is TRBV19 and J is TRBJ1-2; weak D call: TRBD1 (5 bases). The germline CDR1 and CDR2 sequences are LNHDA and SQIVND (reference sequence). The germline V and J ends were trimmed by 5 bases and 8 bases, with 18 bases remaining between them. CDR3 length equals 14 residues. Here the CDR3 reads CASSPDTLYKGYTF. The CDR3, as DNA: TGTGCCAGTAGTCCGGACACTCTCTACAAAGGCTACACCTTC.

This clonotype was observed many times. The junction shows a germline mismatch at one end, possibly a read error. The chain recombines TRBV7-7 with TRBJ2-1; 11 nucleotides align to TRBD2. Germline V lookup: CDR1 SSHAT, CDR2 FNYEAQ (reference sequence). The CDR3 runs to 14 residues. As DNA, the CDR3 is TGTGCTAGCAGCTTAGGGACTAGCGGAAATGAGCAGTTCTTC. This translates into CASSLGTSGNEQFF.

This clonotype was counted a few times. The chain employs TRBV6-1 and TRBJ1-2; no firm D call. The CDR3 covers 10 residues. Germline values: CDR1 MNHNS, CDR2 SASEGT. V was cut by 7 bases and J by 5 bases, with 5 bases left in between. CDR3 coding DNA: TGTGCCAGCAAAGGGTATGGCTACACCTTC. Translating it yields CASKGYGYTF.

The chain has TRBV5-8 and TRBJ1-1; unclear D gene. Germline values: CDR1 SGHTS, CDR2 YDEGEE. Trimming took off 6 bases at V and 0 bases at J, with 12 bases between the two ends. The CDR3 is 14 amino acids. For the CDR3, the DNA is TGTGCCAGCACCCACGGCCGCCTGAACACTGAAGCTTTCTTT. Translated, it gives CASTHGRLNTEAFF.

The chain links TRBV19 to TRBJ2-1, with 7 bases matching TRBD2. From germline, CDR1 is LNHDA and CDR2 SQIVND (reference sequence). J was trimmed by 5 bases and V by 7 bases; bases with no gene match: 5. The CDR3 is 13 residues long. CDR3 coding DNA: TGTGCCAGTACCTGGGGAGGGGACAATGAGCAGTTCTTC. Protein product: CASTWGGDNEQFF.